The 28 T cell receptor beta chains below all came from one sample that was sequenced in a study of blood T cell repertoires in COVID-19. The protocol was immunoSEQ multiplex PCR, while the TCRdb copy is restricted to in-frame clones and leaves out a portion. The data hold approximately 200,000 clones, with 86% observed a single time. What was sequenced was peripheral blood. The receptors stem from a woman between 25 and 40 years old with active or convalescent COVID-19.

V and J are TRBV5-1 and TRBJ1-2; D gene ambiguous. Germline V lookup: CDR1 SGHRS, CDR2 YFSETQ. The CDR3 is made up of 12 amino acids. V was pared by 0 bases and J by 7 bases, with 7 bases between. The CDR3, as DNA: TGCGCCAGCAGCTTGGATGGAGGTGGCTACACCTTC. As protein: CASSLDGGGYTF.

This clone was recorded once. The chain combines TRBV6-1 with TRBJ1-5; a weak D match, TRBD1 (5 bases). The germline gives CDR1 MNHNS, CDR2 SASEGT. V lost 4 bases, J lost 2 bases, and 15 bases lay in between. The CDR3 is 16 residues long. CDR3 in DNA: TGTGCCAGCAGTGGACCTGTAGCGGGGGGCAATCAGCCCCAGCATTTT. Protein product: CASSGPVAGGNQPQHF.

V gene TRBV5-1 combines with J gene TRBJ1-1; D uncertain. V was clipped by 0 bases and J by 2 bases, with 5 bases between them. The CDR3 is 13 residues long. CDR1 and CDR2 from the germline V gene are SGHRS and YFSETQ. In DNA form, the CDR3 reads TGCGCCAGCAGCTTGGTCTCCAACACTGAAGCTTTCTTT. Translating it yields CASSLVSNTEAFF.

The chain uses TRBV11-2 and TRBJ1-2; D is possibly TRBD1 (5 bases). Germline loops: CDR1 SGHAT, CDR2 FQNNGV. This CDR3 has 13 amino acids. Trimming took off 6 bases at V and 4 bases at J, with 12 bases between the two ends. CDR3 sequence reads: CASRLSGPYGYTF. The CDR3 coding sequence is TGTGCCAGCAGACTATCAGGGCCCTATGGCTACACCTTC. The full variable domain, with the rest looked up from reference TRBV11-2 and TRBJ1-2, is EAGVAQSPRYKIIEKRQSVAFWCNPISGHATLYWYQQILGQGPKLLIQFQNNGVVDDSQLPKDRFSAERLKGVDSTLKIQPAKLEDSAVYLCASRLSGPYGYTFGSGTRLTVV.

This chain connects TRBV3-1 (or the pseudogene TRBV3-2) to TRBJ2-5; 7 bases are shared with TRBD2. With 2 bases clipped from V and 4 bases from J, the junction kept 4 bases outside the gene matches. CDR3 length: 14 residues. Germline V gives CDR1 LGHDT, CDR2 YNNKEL (reference sequence). CDR3 DNA: TGTGCCAGCAGCCAACGCTCTAGCGGAGAGACCCAGTACTTC. It is translated as CASSQRSSGETQYF.

The rearrangement joins TRBV27 to TRBJ2-3; tentative D call: TRBD2 (6 bases). This CDR3 has 15 amino acids. Trimming removed 6 bases from V and 4 bases from J, with 17 bases in between. The germline CDR1 and CDR2 sequences are MNHEY and SMNVEV (reference sequence). The CDR3: CASSLGGFEPDTQYF. CDR3 in DNA: TGTGCCAGCAGCCTTGGAGGGTTTGAGCCAGATACGCAGTATTTT.

V and J are TRBV15 and TRBJ2-2; TRBD2 matches at 9 bases. Germline CDR1 LNHNV, CDR2 YYDKDF (reference sequence). The CDR3 runs 14 residues. The V gene end was trimmed by 4 bases and the J gene end by 4 bases; junction bases not matched to a gene: 1. This CDR3 is CATSKAGGTGELFF. The CDR3 DNA reads as TGTGCCACCAGCAAAGCGGGAGGCACCGGGGAGCTGTTTTTT.

The gene calls are TRBV5-1 and TRBJ2-2; D possibly corresponds to TRBD1 (6 bases). The ends were cut back, 0 bases at V and 5 bases at J, with 11 bases in the middle. Per the germline V gene, CDR1 is SGHRS and CDR2 is YFSETQ. The CDR3 is 15 residues long. Written as DNA, the CDR3 is TGCGCCAGCAGCTTGGTGGCAGGGGTGACCGGGGAGCTGTTTTTT. This translates into CASSLVAGVTGELFF. Variable domain in full (rest from reference TRBV5-1 and TRBJ2-2): KAGVTQTPRYLIKTRGQQVTLSCSPISGHRSVSWYQQTPGQGLQFLFEYFSETQRNKGNFPGRFSGRQFSNSRSEMNVSTLELGDSALYLCASSLVAGVTGELFFGEGSRLTVL.

This chain links TRBV6-5 with TRBJ1-2; D remains ambiguous. Germline V lookup: CDR1 MNHEY, CDR2 SVGAGI. V was shortened by 4 bases and J by 8 bases, with 8 bases between the two germline ends. This CDR3 has 11 residues. The CDR3, as DNA: TGTGCCAGCAGTTCCCCAGGAGGCTACACCTTC. Its translation: CASSSPGGYTF.

The sample holds a few counts of this clone. The chain carries TRBV19 and TRBJ1-5; D gene ambiguous. The CDR3 consists of 17 residues. CDR1 and CDR2 (germline): LNHDA, SQIVND (reference sequence). V lost 3 bases to trimming and J lost 5 bases, with 20 bases between them. Written as DNA, the CDR3 is TGTGCCAGTAGTATTGGTCCAGGCCTTACAATGGATCAGCCCCAGCATTTT. Protein product: CASSIGPGLTMDQPQHF.

This clone showed up just once. This chain links TRBV5-1 with TRBJ2-7; TRBD2 agrees at 7 bases. This CDR3 region has 14 residues. The junction had 2 bases not matched to a gene; V was cut back by 0 bases and J by 2 bases. CDR1 and CDR2 (germline): SGHRS, YFSETQ. The CDR3 sequence: CASSLVAGAYEQYF. CDR3 DNA sequence: TGCGCCAGCAGCTTGGTGGCGGGAGCCTACGAGCAGTACTTC.

The rearrangement joins TRBV14 to TRBJ1-4; tentatively, D is TRBD1 (5 bases). The CDR3 spans 13 residues. CDR1 is SGHDN, CDR2 FVKESK, per germline. V lost 4 bases and J lost 8, with 11 bases in between. The chain's CDR3 is CASSPIGGEKLFF. Written as DNA, the CDR3 is TGTGCCAGCAGCCCGATTGGGGGGGAAAAACTGTTTTTT.

This clone is a singleton in its sample. The chain combines TRBV28 with TRBJ2-7, with 14 bases identical to TRBD2. Germline loops: CDR1 MDHEN, CDR2 SYDVKM. The CDR3 runs 17 residues. The J segment lost 1 base and the V segment lost 5 bases, leaving 7 bases of the junction unmatched. The CDR3 nucleotides are TGTGCCAGCAGTCCTCGGACTAGCGGGAGGAGGTCCTACGAGCAGTACTTC. The encoded protein is CASSPRTSGRRSYEQYF.

The chain joins TRBV7-2 to TRBJ2-1, with D unresolved. Between the trimmed V and J ends, which lost 4 bases and 0 bases, there was a span of 7 bases. Germline V gene data show CDR1 as SGHTA and CDR2 as FQGNSA. The CDR3 is 14 amino acids. CDR3 nucleotides: TGTGCCAGCAGCTCGGAGAGCTCCTACAATGAGCAGTTCTTC. Its translation: CASSSESSYNEQFF.

The genes are TRBV2 and TRBJ1-3, with D uncertain. The CDR3 consists of 16 residues. The germline V gene encodes CDR1 SNHLY and CDR2 FYNNEI. V lost 5 bases and J 7 bases, leaving 21 bases between the germline ends. DNA of the CDR3: TGTGCCAGCAGTCCGGACGCCCCAGGTACGGGGAACACCATATATTTT. Its translation is CASSPDAPGTGNTIYF. Based on the CDR3 plus reference TRBV2 and TRBJ1-3, the full variable domain is EPEVTQTPSHQVTQMGQEVILRCVPISNHLYFYWYRQILGQKVEFLVSFYNNEISEKSEIFDDQFSVERPDGSNFTLKIRSTKLEDSAMYFCASSPDAPGTGNTIYFGEGSWLTVV.

The chain combines TRBV6-5 with TRBJ1-6, with no clear D. The CDR3 consists of 15 residues. CDR1 is MNHEY, CDR2 SVGAGI, per germline. V was pared by 6 bases and J by 5 bases, with 14 bases between. DNA for the CDR3: TGTGCCAGCAGCCCCCTCGACACCCATAATTCACCCCTCCACTTT. It codes for CASSPLDTHNSPLHF.

This clone was seen a handful of times. The V and J genes are TRBV10-3 and TRBJ1-1; the D gene is possibly TRBD1 (6 bases). Germline assignment: CDR1 ENHRY and CDR2 SYGVKD. V lost 6 bases to trimming and J lost 8 bases, with 22 bases between them. The CDR3 runs to 15 residues. The CDR3 DNA sequence: TGTGCCATCAGCGAGGGGAAAGGGACAATGTGGGAAGCTTTCTTT. It encodes CAISEGKGTMWEAFF.

The gene calls are TRBV3-1 (or the pseudogene TRBV3-2) and TRBJ2-7; 7 bases are a match to TRBD2. V lost 5 bases and J lost 2; bases outside the gene matches: 9. This CDR3 region has 15 residues. Germline V gene sequence: CDR1 LGHDT, CDR2 YNNKEL (reference sequence). The CDR3 region is CASSSRGESPYEQYF. CDR3 bases: TGTGCCAGCAGCTCTCGGGGGGAGTCGCCCTACGAGCAGTACTTC.

This chain joins TRBV7-2 and TRBJ1-5, with 7 bases matching TRBD1. The germline gives CDR1 SGHTA, CDR2 FQGNSA. The CDR3 has 15 residues. J lost 7 bases, V lost 5 bases, and 11 bases had no gene match. The chain's CDR3 is CASSAFGQVGQPQHF. The CDR3 DNA sequence: TGTGCCAGCAGCGCTTTTGGACAGGTCGGGCAGCCCCAGCATTTT.

The V call is TRBV7-9, the J call TRBJ1-5; D is uncertain. V lost 3 bases and J lost 7, with 10 bases in between. The CDR3 is 13 amino acids. Germline CDR1 SEHNR, CDR2 FQNEAQ (reference sequence). The CDR3 loop is CASSLVNEQPQHF. The CDR3 DNA reads as TGTGCCAGCAGCTTGGTTAACGAGCAGCCCCAGCATTTT.

This clone was found a few times. The chain uses TRBV27 and TRBJ2-2, with a weak D call TRBD1 (6 bases). The CDR3 has 19 amino acids. Germline CDR1 and CDR2: MNHEY and SMNVEV (reference sequence). V lost 5 bases and J lost 0, with 22 bases in between. The CDR3 here is CASSRGSRGRFANTGELFF. DNA of the CDR3: TGTGCCAGCAGTCGAGGTTCCAGGGGAAGGTTCGCGAACACCGGGGAGCTGTTTTTT.

V gene TRBV29-1 combines with J gene TRBJ2-1, with TRBD2 as a possible D gene (5 bases). CDR1 is SQVTM, CDR2 ANQGSEA, per germline. V lost 8 bases and J lost 3, with 8 bases in between. The CDR3 contains 11 residues. The CDR3 loop is CSIGLYNEQFF. For the CDR3, the DNA is TGCAGCATCGGACTCTACAATGAGCAGTTCTTC.

This clone was counted a single time. Other DNA sequences in this specimen translate into the identical CDR3. The rearrangement joins TRBV6-5 to TRBJ1-6; maybe TRBD1 (5 bases). This CDR3 comprises 13 residues. CDR1 is MNHEY and CDR2 is SVGAGI in the germline V gene. V shed 8 bases and J shed 4 bases, with 9 bases lying between them. CDR3 in DNA: TGTGCCAGCTCAAGGGGTTATAATTCACCCCTCCACTTT. Amino acid sequence: CASSRGYNSPLHF.

V usage is TRBV7-8 and J usage is TRBJ2-1, with 11 bases matching TRBD2. The length of the CDR3 is 16 residues. V shed 5 bases, J shed 3 bases, and the junction held 6 bases outside the gene matches. Germline assignment: CDR1 SGHVS and CDR2 FQNEAQ. CDR3 in amino acids: CASSARGTSGYNEQFF. CDR3 in DNA: TGTGCCAGCAGCGCGCGCGGGACTAGCGGCTACAATGAGCAGTTCTTC.

Only one count was recorded for this clone. The chain combines TRBV3-1 (or the pseudogene TRBV3-2) with TRBJ1-1, with D maybe TRBD1 (6 bases). Germline V lookup: CDR1 LGHDT, CDR2 YNNKEL (reference sequence). The CDR3 covers 14 residues. Between the trimmed V and J ends, which lost 2 bases and 4 bases, there was a span of 11 bases. The DNA of the CDR3 is TGTGCCAGCAGCCAACAGGGGATGAGCACTGAAGCTTTCTTT. This translates into CASSQQGMSTEAFF.

This chain connects TRBV9 to TRBJ2-3, with TRBD2 identical over 7 bases. J gave up 2 bases and V 2 bases, and 8 bases lay outside the gene matches. The CDR3 sequence is 16 residues long. Looked up from germline, CDR1 is SGDLS and CDR2 is YYNGEE. CDR3 bases: TGTGCCAGCAGCGTCTTTAGCCTAGCGGTCACAGATACGCAGTATTTT. Translating gives CASSVFSLAVTDTQYF.

This rearrangement joins TRBV6-1 to TRBJ1-4; D perhaps matches TRBD1 (5 bases). The CDR3 runs 17 residues. The germline gives CDR1 MNHNS, CDR2 SASEGT. Trimming took off 3 bases at V and 0 bases at J, with 14 bases between the two ends. DNA for the CDR3: TGTGCCAGCAGTGAGAGGAGGGGTTGGGCAACTAATGAAAAACTGTTTTTT. Its translation is CASSERRGWATNEKLFF.

The chain recombines TRBV12-3 or TRBV12-4 with TRBJ2-7; a possible D gene is TRBD2 (6 bases). The CDR3 is made up of 13 amino acids. V was clipped by 3 bases and J by 0 bases, with 6 bases between them. CDR3 amino acids: CASSFGGSYEQYF. CDR3 coding DNA: TGTGCCAGCAGTTTCGGGGGCTCCTACGAGCAGTACTTC.